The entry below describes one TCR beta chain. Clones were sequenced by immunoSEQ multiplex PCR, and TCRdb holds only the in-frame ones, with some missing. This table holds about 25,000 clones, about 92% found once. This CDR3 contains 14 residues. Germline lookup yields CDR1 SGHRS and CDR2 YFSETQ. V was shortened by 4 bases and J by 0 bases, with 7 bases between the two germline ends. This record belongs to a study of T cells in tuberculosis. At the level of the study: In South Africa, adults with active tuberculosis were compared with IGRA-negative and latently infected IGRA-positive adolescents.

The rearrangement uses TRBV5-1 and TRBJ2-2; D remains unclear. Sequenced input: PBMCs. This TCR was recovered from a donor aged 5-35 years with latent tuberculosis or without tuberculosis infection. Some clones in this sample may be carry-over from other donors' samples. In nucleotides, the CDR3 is TGCGCCAGCAGCCCTAGTACGAACACCGGGGAGCTGTTTTTT. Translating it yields CASSPSTNTGELFF. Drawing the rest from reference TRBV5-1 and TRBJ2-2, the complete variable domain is KAGVTQTPRYLIKTRGQQVTLSCSPISGHRSVSWYQQTPGQGLQFLFEYFSETQRNKGNFPGRFSGRQFSNSRSEMNVSTLELGDSALYLCASSPSTNTGELFFGEGSRLTVL.